Listed below are T cell receptor beta chains from one sample, sequenced in a study of CD8+CD57+ T cells in acquired aplastic anemia. TCRdb independently ran MiXCR on the reads; one entry per CDR3 protein. Seen here are around 180,000 distinct CDR3 sequences, under 75% observed once, and the top ten hold less than 55%. Sequencing used sorted CD4+, CD8+, or CD8+CD57+ T cells (not recorded which) from PBMCs. These receptors were collected from a human donor in good health. Both conserved end residues are part of each CDR3. The order of the fields is D gene, clone size, J gene, CDR3 length, V gene, CDR3 DNA, CDR3 protein. A D gene is named only where the DNA matches it firmly. Some rows have no size entry. The others give once, few or many, or a class for an expanded clone.

TRBD2 | few | TRBJ2-5 | 12 | TRBV20-1 | TGCAGTGCTGAAACTAGCGAGGAGACCCAGTACTTC | CSAETSEETQYF
- | many | TRBJ2-7 | 14 | TRBV9 | TGTGCCAGCAGCCGGAGGGGCGACTCCTACGAGCAGTACTTC | CASSRRGDSYEQYF
- | many | TRBJ2-2 | 17 | TRBV19 | TGTGCCAGTAGTATGACAAGCCGGCGGGGGAACACCGGGGAGCTGTTTTTT | CASSMTSRRGNTGELFF
TRBD2 | few | TRBJ2-1 | 15 | TRBV6-4 | TGTGCCAGCAGTCACGATAGCGGGGGAAGGAATGAGCAGTTCTTC | CASSHDSGGRNEQFF
- | - | TRBJ1-4 | 14 | TRBV20-1 | TGCAGTGCTAGAGATATCCTGACGCTCAGCAGTATGATTTTT | CSARDILTLSSMIF
- | - | TRBJ2-3 | 13 | TRBV10-1 | TGCGCCAGCAGCGACACTAGCACAGATACGCAGTATTTT | CASSDTSTDTQYF
- | few | TRBJ2-7 | 14 | TRBV7-9 | TGTGCCAGCAGCGTAGCATCGGCCTCCTACGAGCAGTACTTC | CASSVASASYEQYF
- | - | TRBJ2-7 | 12 | TRBV29-1 | TGCAGCGCCCAGGGGGGAGGCTACGAGCAGTACTTC | CSAQGGGYEQYF
TRBD2 | - | TRBJ2-7 | 16 | TRBV10-3 | TGTGCCATCAAACCAGAGACTAGCGGGTACTCCTACGAGCAGTACTTC | CAIKPETSGYSYEQYF
TRBD2 | - | TRBJ2-7 | 14 | TRBV7-2 | TGTGCCAGCAGCTTCGCTAGCGGGGACTACGAGCAGTACTTC | CASSFASGDYEQYF
- | - | TRBJ2-3 | 11 | TRBV20-1 | TGCAGTGCTAGAGATCGGCGGCGGGAGTATTTT | CSARDRRREYF
- | - | TRBJ2-3 | 15 | TRBV6-4 | TGTGCCAGCAGTGATGATCCTTCTAGCACAGATACGCAGTATTTT | CASSDDPSSTDTQYF
TRBD2 | - | TRBJ2-5 | 15 | TRBV5-1 | TGCGCCAGCAGCTTGGTTTCTAGCGGGGCAGAGACCCAGTACTTC | CASSLVSSGAETQYF
- | once | TRBJ2-7 | 11 | TRBV20-1 | TGCAGTGCTCCTTCCAGCCCCGAGCAGTACTTC | CSAPSSPEQYF
TRBD2 | - | TRBJ2-7 | 14 | TRBV27 | TGTGCCAGCAGTTTGGGAGGGAGATACGGGGAGCAGTACTTC | CASSLGGRYGEQYF
TRBD2 | - | TRBJ2-3 | 18 | TRBV20-1 | TGCAGTGCTAGAGATCTCATCGGCGGGAGTTCCGGCACAGATACGCAGTATTTT | CSARDLIGGSSGTDTQYF
- | - | TRBJ1-1 | 15 | TRBV15 | TGTGCCACCAGCGAGAGCAGGGGAATGAACACTGAAGCTTTCTTT | CATSESRGMNTEAFF
- | - | TRBJ2-3 | 14 | TRBV7-9 | TGTGCCAGCAGCGTCGTAGCTAGCACAGATACGCAGTATTTT | CASSVVASTDTQYF
- | - | TRBJ1-4 | 15 | TRBV7-2 | TGTGCCAGCAGCGAGGGGGTTTCTCTACATGAAAAACTGTTTTTT | CASSEGVSLHEKLFF
- | - | TRBJ2-3 | 12 | TRBV14 | TGTGCCAGCAGCCATCTGGTGAATACGCAGTATTTT | CASSHLVNTQYF
- | - | TRBJ2-7 | 13 | TRBV20-1 | TGCAGTGCTAGACCTGCCGGGGTGGGCGAGCAGTACTTC | CSARPAGVGEQYF
- | - | TRBJ2-7 | 12 | TRBV7-9 | TGTGCCAGCAGCAGGGCGATCGACGAGCAGTACTTC | CASSRAIDEQYF
TRBD2 | - | TRBJ2-7 | 17 | TRBV7-9 | TGTGCCAGCAGCAAAGGACTAGCGGGGGGTCCGTACGTCGAGCAGTACTTC | CASSKGLAGGPYVEQYF
TRBD2 | - | TRBJ2-1 | 14 | TRBV7-9 | TGTGCCAGCAGCGCCCGGACTAGCGGGAGGGAGCAGTTCTTC | CASSARTSGREQFF
- | - | TRBJ1-6 | 14 | TRBV5-1 | TGCGCCAGCAGCTTTGGAGGTGATGATTCACCCCTCCACTTT | CASSFGGDDSPLHF
TRBD1 | - | TRBJ2-3 | 14 | TRBV9 | TGTGCCAGCAGCGACGGGACAGGCACAGATACGCAGTATTTT | CASSDGTGTDTQYF
- | - | TRBJ1-5 | 15 | TRBV7-2 | TGTGCCAGCAGTCCCGGGTCTACGTCTCGTCAGCCCCAGCATTTT | CASSPGSTSRQPQHF
- | few | TRBJ1-2 | 13 | TRBV10-3 | TGTGCCATCAGTTTGGACAGACCTGATGGCTACACCTTC | CAISLDRPDGYTF
TRBD2 | - | TRBJ2-3 | 16 | TRBV7-3 | TGTGCCAGCAGCTTGAATGGCGGGAGGGTCACAGATACGCAGTATTTT | CASSLNGGRVTDTQYF
- | - | TRBJ2-1 | 14 | TRBV7-2 | TGTGCCAGCAGCCGCGAGCTAGGTGACAATGAGCAGTTCTTC | CASSRELGDNEQFF
TRBD1 | - | TRBJ2-7 | 13 | TRBV5-1 | TGCGCCAGCAGCTCCCACGACAGGGTCGAGCAGTACTTC | CASSSHDRVEQYF
- | - | TRBJ1-1 | 14 | TRBV7-2 | TGTGCCAGCAGCCCTGTCGCTTTGGACACTGAAGCTTTCTTT | CASSPVALDTEAFF
- | - | TRBJ2-7 | 14 | TRBV5-4 | TGTGCCAGCAGCCCACCGGACAAACCCCACGAGCAGTACTTC | CASSPPDKPHEQYF
TRBD1 | many | TRBJ1-5 | 15 | TRBV15 | TGTGCCACCAGCAGCTGGGGACAGTCGAATCAGCCCCAGCATTTT | CATSSWGQSNQPQHF
TRBD1 | - | TRBJ2-7 | 14 | TRBV4-2 | TGTGCCAGCAGCCGAGGACAGGGGGACTACGAGCAGTACTTC | CASSRGQGDYEQYF
- | many | TRBJ1-6 | 15 | TRBV27 | TGTGCCAGCAGTTTACGGCCCCTCGGTAATTCACCCCTCCACTTT | CASSLRPLGNSPLHF
TRBD1 | - | TRBJ1-3 | 16 | TRBV7-2 | TGTGCCAGCAGCTTAGCGGGACAGGGCACTGGAAACACCATATATTTT | CASSLAGQGTGNTIYF
- | few | TRBJ2-7 | 14 | TRBV5-1 | TGCGCCAGCAGCTTGGCCGGGACGGCCTACGAGCAGTACTTC | CASSLAGTAYEQYF
- | - | TRBJ2-5 | 13 | TRBV7-2 | TGTGCCAGCAGCTTGTACGGGGAACAGACCCAGTACTTC | CASSLYGEQTQYF
- | - | TRBJ2-7 | 13 | TRBV20-1 | TGCAGTGCTAGAGATCAGGTCACCTACGAGCAGTACTTC | CSARDQVTYEQYF
- | - | TRBJ1-3 | 11 | TRBV5-6 | TGTGCCAGCGTATCGGGAAACACCATATATTTT | CASVSGNTIYF
- | once | TRBJ1-1 | 13 | TRBV7-3 | TGCGCCAGCAGTATGACCCAGAACACTGAAGCTTTCTTT | CASSMTQNTEAFF